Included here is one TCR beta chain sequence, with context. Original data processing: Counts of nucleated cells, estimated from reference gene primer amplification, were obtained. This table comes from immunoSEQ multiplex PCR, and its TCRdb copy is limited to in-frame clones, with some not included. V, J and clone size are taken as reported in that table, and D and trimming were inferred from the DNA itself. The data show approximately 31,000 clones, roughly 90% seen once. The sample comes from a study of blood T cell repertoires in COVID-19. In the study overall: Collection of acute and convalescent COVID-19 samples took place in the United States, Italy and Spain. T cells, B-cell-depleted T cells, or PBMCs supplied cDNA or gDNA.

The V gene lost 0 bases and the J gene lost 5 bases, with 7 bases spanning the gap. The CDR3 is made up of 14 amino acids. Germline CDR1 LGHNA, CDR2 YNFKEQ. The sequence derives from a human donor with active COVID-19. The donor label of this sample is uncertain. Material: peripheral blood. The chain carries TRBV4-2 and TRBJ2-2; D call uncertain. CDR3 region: CASSQDDGTGELFF. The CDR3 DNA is TGTGCCAGCAGCCAAGATGACGGGACCGGGGAGCTGTTTTTT.